Listed below are T cell receptor beta chains from one sample, sequenced in a study of cytomegalovirus exposure and HLA in healthy donors. Clones were sequenced by immunoSEQ multiplex PCR, and TCRdb holds only the in-frame ones, with some missing. The repertoire holds approximately 140,000 clones, with approximately 82% as singletons. The sequenced sample consisted of PBMCs. Receptors originate from a man aged 18 to 30 in good health and CMV-seropositive. The conserved cysteine and the conserved F or W are not part of the CDR3 here. Expanded clones are given a class, and other clones once, few, many or no size at all.

j_gene: TRBJ2-7; abundance: NA; v_gene: TRBV27; CDR3aa: ASSWRGSDEQY
j_gene: TRBJ1-1; abundance: NA; v_gene: TRBV6-5; CDR3aa: ASRQGEWNTEAF
j_gene: TRBJ1-5; abundance: NA; v_gene: TRBV2; CDR3aa: ASSEGQGYRSNQPQH
j_gene: TRBJ2-3; abundance: NA; v_gene: TRBV4-2; CDR3aa: ASSGGDTDTQY
j_gene: NA; abundance: NA; v_gene: TRBV13; CDR3aa: ASSPMVTSGIYEQY
j_gene: TRBJ1-3; abundance: NA; v_gene: TRBV9; CDR3aa: ASSVDYLGNGNTIY
j_gene: TRBJ2-7; abundance: NA; v_gene: TRBV6-1; CDR3aa: ASSNRDSYEQY
j_gene: TRBJ2-2; abundance: few; v_gene: TRBV7-9; CDR3aa: ASSLGSETGELF
j_gene: TRBJ2-7; abundance: NA; v_gene: TRBV6-1; CDR3aa: ASSGGWVYEQY
j_gene: TRBJ1-1; abundance: once; v_gene: TRBV29-1; CDR3aa: SVEDSFRSNTEAF
j_gene: TRBJ1-2; abundance: NA; v_gene: TRBV6-6; CDR3aa: ASRGTGGDGYT
j_gene: TRBJ1-6; abundance: NA; v_gene: TRBV29-1; CDR3aa: SVRTGGDSPLH
j_gene: TRBJ1-5; abundance: NA; v_gene: TRBV28; CDR3aa: ASRRTGASAQH
j_gene: TRBJ2-7; abundance: NA; v_gene: TRBV27; CDR3aa: ASMRGLLYEQY
j_gene: TRBJ1-2; abundance: NA; v_gene: TRBV6-5; CDR3aa: ASSPATPKAGGYT
j_gene: TRBJ1-1; abundance: NA; v_gene: TRBV6-6; CDR3aa: ASSSDRVRNTEAF
j_gene: TRBJ2-7; abundance: NA; v_gene: TRBV27; CDR3aa: ASRTGTGITYEQY
j_gene: TRBJ1-1; abundance: once; v_gene: TRBV11-1; CDR3aa: ASSINRANTEAF
j_gene: TRBJ2-7; abundance: NA; v_gene: TRBV5-4; CDR3aa: ASSHDRGLAREQY
j_gene: TRBJ2-7; abundance: NA; v_gene: TRBV9; CDR3aa: ASSFRPTGGPNEQY
j_gene: TRBJ2-7; abundance: NA; v_gene: TRBV5-1; CDR3aa: ASSFPGQGYEQY
j_gene: TRBJ2-2; abundance: NA; v_gene: TRBV28; CDR3aa: ASSPWDSQRASGSFRDTGELF
j_gene: TRBJ1-1; abundance: NA; v_gene: TRBV5-8; CDR3aa: ASTFGGVTTEAF
j_gene: TRBJ2-4; abundance: NA; v_gene: TRBV27; CDR3aa: ASTLTGGLAKNIQY
j_gene: TRBJ1-2; abundance: NA; v_gene: TRBV5-1; CDR3aa: ASSDRGSGGYGYT
j_gene: TRBJ1-1; abundance: NA; v_gene: TRBV7-9; CDR3aa: ASSPSGGDTEAF
j_gene: TRBJ2-4; abundance: once; v_gene: TRBV5-5; CDR3aa: ASSLAGQGAKNIQY
j_gene: TRBJ2-7; abundance: NA; v_gene: TRBV18; CDR3aa: ASSPLEGDSYEQY
j_gene: TRBJ2-3; abundance: NA; v_gene: TRBV5-1; CDR3aa: ASSLAVTGGPDTQY
j_gene: TRBJ2-1; abundance: NA; v_gene: TRBV4-2; CDR3aa: ASRPTGYEQF
j_gene: TRBJ1-4; abundance: NA; v_gene: TRBV5-6; CDR3aa: ASSLNRAEKLF
j_gene: TRBJ1-2; abundance: NA; v_gene: TRBV4-2; CDR3aa: ASSQDIGSVYGYT
j_gene: TRBJ2-7; abundance: NA; v_gene: TRBV5-1; CDR3aa: ASSLATGSYEQY
j_gene: TRBJ1-5; abundance: NA; v_gene: TRBV19; CDR3aa: ASSIGRGQPQH
j_gene: TRBJ2-2; abundance: NA; v_gene: TRBV11-2; CDR3aa: ASILGQMNTGELF
j_gene: TRBJ2-7; abundance: NA; v_gene: TRBV5-6; CDR3aa: ASSRGGAKYEQY
j_gene: TRBJ1-5; abundance: NA; v_gene: TRBV28; CDR3aa: ASGWRASNQPQH
j_gene: TRBJ1-1; abundance: once; v_gene: TRBV5-6; CDR3aa: ASSPLAQGREAF
j_gene: TRBJ2-5; abundance: NA; v_gene: TRBV5-4; CDR3aa: ASSRKRQAQETQY
j_gene: TRBJ2-7; abundance: NA; v_gene: TRBV7-9; CDR3aa: ASSLVPDEQY
j_gene: NA; abundance: NA; v_gene: TRBV6-1; CDR3aa: ASSDVGGTGVDEQY
j_gene: TRBJ2-7; abundance: NA; v_gene: TRBV7-9; CDR3aa: ASSLGVAGESYEQY
j_gene: TRBJ2-1; abundance: NA; v_gene: TRBV19; CDR3aa: ASSPGTSGSNEQF
j_gene: TRBJ2-5; abundance: NA; v_gene: TRBV27; CDR3aa: ASSPGQIQETQY
j_gene: TRBJ2-1; abundance: NA; v_gene: TRBV19; CDR3aa: ASSIQYNEQF
j_gene: TRBJ2-7; abundance: NA; v_gene: TRBV12-5; CDR3aa: ASALAGATYEQY
j_gene: TRBJ2-5; abundance: once; v_gene: TRBV2; CDR3aa: ASRDPGQGRETQY
j_gene: TRBJ1-5; abundance: NA; v_gene: TRBV11-2; CDR3aa: ASSPGTGGNQPQH
j_gene: TRBJ2-1; abundance: NA; v_gene: TRBV6-4; CDR3aa: ASSDRVAGYNEQF
j_gene: TRBJ2-1; abundance: NA; v_gene: TRBV29-1; CDR3aa: SVELAEDNEQF
j_gene: TRBJ1-2; abundance: NA; v_gene: TRBV9; CDR3aa: ASSVGGTNYGYT
j_gene: TRBJ2-7; abundance: once; v_gene: TRBV6-5; CDR3aa: ASSPPGGFYEQY
j_gene: TRBJ2-5; abundance: NA; v_gene: TRBV6-1; CDR3aa: ASSEKASQAQY
j_gene: TRBJ2-2; abundance: NA; v_gene: TRBV6-1; CDR3aa: ASETGELF
j_gene: TRBJ2-5; abundance: NA; v_gene: TRBV27; CDR3aa: ASSDGTGGLGQETQY
j_gene: TRBJ1-1; abundance: NA; v_gene: TRBV18; CDR3aa: ASSPGQRNTEAF
j_gene: TRBJ2-7; abundance: NA; v_gene: TRBV2; CDR3aa: ASSETPTLREQY
j_gene: TRBJ2-7; abundance: NA; v_gene: TRBV9; CDR3aa: ASSVGSRGSYEQY
j_gene: TRBJ2-1; abundance: NA; v_gene: TRBV15; CDR3aa: ATSRGRTSGIGEQF
j_gene: TRBJ2-7; abundance: NA; v_gene: TRBV19; CDR3aa: ASSTFGTPDYEQY